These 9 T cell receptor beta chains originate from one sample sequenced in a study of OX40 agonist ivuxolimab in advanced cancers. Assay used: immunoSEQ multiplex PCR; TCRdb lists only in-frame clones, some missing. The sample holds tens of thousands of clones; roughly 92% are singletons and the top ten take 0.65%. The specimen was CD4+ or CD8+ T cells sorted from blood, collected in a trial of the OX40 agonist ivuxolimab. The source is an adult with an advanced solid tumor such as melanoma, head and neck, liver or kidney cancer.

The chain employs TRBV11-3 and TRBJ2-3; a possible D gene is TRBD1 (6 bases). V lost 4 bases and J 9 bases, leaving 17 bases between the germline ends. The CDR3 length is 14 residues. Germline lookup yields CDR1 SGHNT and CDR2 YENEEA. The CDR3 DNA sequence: TGTGCCAGCAGCTCACACCCCGATGGGGGCACGCAGTATTTT. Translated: CASSSHPDGGTQYF.

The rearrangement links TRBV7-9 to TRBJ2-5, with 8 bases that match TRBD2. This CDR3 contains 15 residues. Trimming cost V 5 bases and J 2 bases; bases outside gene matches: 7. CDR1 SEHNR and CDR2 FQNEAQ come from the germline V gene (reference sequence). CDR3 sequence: CASSLRGEKQETQYF. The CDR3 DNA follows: TGTGCCAGCAGCCTGCGGGGGGAGAAACAAGAGACCCAGTACTTC.

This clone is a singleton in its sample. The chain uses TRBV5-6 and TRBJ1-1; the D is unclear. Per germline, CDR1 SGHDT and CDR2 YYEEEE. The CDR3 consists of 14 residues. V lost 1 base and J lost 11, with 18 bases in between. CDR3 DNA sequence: TGTGCCAGCAGCTTGATTCACGGTGTAGGAGAGGCTTTCTTT. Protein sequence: CASSLIHGVGEAFF.

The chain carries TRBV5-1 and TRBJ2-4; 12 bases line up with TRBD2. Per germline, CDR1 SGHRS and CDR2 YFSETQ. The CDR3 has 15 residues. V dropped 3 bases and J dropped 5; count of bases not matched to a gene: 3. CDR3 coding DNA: TGCGCCAGCAGCTGGACTAGCGGGGCACAAAACATTCAGTACTTC. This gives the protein CASSWTSGAQNIQYF.

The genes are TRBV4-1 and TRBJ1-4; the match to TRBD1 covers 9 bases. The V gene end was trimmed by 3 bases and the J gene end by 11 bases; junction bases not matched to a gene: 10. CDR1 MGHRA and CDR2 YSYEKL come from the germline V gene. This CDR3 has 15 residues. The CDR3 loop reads CASSQGGQGSSKLFF. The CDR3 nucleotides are TGCGCCAGCAGCCAGGGGGGACAGGGATCGTCGAAACTGTTTTTT.

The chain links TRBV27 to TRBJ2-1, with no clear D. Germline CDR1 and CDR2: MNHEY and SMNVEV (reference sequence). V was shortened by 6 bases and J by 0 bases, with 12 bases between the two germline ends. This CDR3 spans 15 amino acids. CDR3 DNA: TGTGCCAGCAGCTTTGACTCCTCCTCCTACAATGAGCAGTTCTTC. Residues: CASSFDSSSYNEQFF.

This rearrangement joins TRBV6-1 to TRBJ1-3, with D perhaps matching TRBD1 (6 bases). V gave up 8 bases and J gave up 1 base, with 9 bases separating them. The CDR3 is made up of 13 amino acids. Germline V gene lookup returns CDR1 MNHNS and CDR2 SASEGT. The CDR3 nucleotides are TGTGCCAGCCGTAGGGGGTCTGGAAACACCATATATTTT. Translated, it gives CASRRGSGNTIYF.

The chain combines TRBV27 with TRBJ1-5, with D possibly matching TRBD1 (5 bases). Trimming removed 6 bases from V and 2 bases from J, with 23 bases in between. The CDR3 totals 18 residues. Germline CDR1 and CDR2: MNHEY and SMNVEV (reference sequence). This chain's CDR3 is CASSLVGGTLWGNQPQHF. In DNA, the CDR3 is TGTGCCAGCAGCCTGGTGGGAGGGACCCTCTGGGGCAATCAGCCCCAGCATTTT.

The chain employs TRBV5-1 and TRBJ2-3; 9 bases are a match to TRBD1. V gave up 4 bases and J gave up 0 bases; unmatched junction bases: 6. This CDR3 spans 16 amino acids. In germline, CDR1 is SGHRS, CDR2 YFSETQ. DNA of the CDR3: TGCGCCAGCAGCATACAGGGGGCTTCAAGCACAGATACGCAGTATTTT. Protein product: CASSIQGASSTDTQYF.